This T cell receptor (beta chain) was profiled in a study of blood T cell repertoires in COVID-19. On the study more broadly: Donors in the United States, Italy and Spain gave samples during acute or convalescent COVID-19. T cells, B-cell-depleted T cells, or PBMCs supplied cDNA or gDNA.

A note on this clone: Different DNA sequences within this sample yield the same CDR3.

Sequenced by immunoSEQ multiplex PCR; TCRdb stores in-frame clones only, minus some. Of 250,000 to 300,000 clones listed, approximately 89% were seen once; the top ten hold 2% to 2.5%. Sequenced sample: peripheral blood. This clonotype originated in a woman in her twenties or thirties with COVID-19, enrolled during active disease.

The CDR3 coding sequence is TGCGCCAGCAGTCCCGGGACAAACTATGGCTACACCTTC. This sequence encodes CASSPGTNYGYTF. The V and J genes are TRBV5-1 and TRBJ1-2; a possible D gene is TRBD1 (6 bases). CDR3 size: 13 residues. Trimming stripped 5 bases from V and 2 bases from J, with 10 bases between. From germline, CDR1 is SGHRS and CDR2 YFSETQ.